This is a list of T cell receptor beta chains from one sample in a study of graft-versus-host responses after intestinal transplantation. Method: immunoSEQ multiplex PCR; TCRdb's copy keeps in-frame clones and lacks some. The sample contains about 25,000 clones, approximately 78% of which appear only once. No antigen is known for these receptors. The sample here was unstimulated CD8+ T cells sorted from spleen or lymph node cells, taken before transplant. These receptors all stem from a human donor who was the organ donor for an intestinal transplant. CDR3s include the opening cysteine and the closing phenylalanine or tryptophan.

v_call	j_call	cdr3_aa
TRBV10-1	TRBJ1-5	CASSEKVGGGHNQPQHF
TRBV27	TRBJ2-1	CASSLIGARAYEQFF
TRBV19	TRBJ1-1	CASSIDSGNTEAFF
TRBV15	TRBJ2-1	CATSRDGLAANNEQFF
TRBV10-2	TRBJ1-1	CASSELGTEAFF
TRBV5-6	TRBJ1-1	CASSLAWQGRGNTEAFF
TRBV7-8	TRBJ2-3	CASSPGSASGFRDTQYF
TRBV27	TRBJ2-7	CASSFSTGVYEQYF
TRBV2	TRBJ2-1	CASSELGLAVYNEQFF
TRBV19	TRBJ1-1	CASKGRNTEAFF
TRBV7-9	TRBJ2-7	CASSSPLSGSYEQYF
TRBV27	TRBJ1-2	CASSSDGLSYTF
TRBV7-9	TRBJ2-2	CASSLESREYTGELFF
TRBV12-2	TRBJ2-3	CASRYQTSGSTDTQYF
TRBV7-2	TRBJ2-1	CASSFLLGDEQFF
TRBV27	TRBJ2-3	CASSSRLDLLPDTQYF
TRBV4-1	TRBJ1-1	CASSQDRDTGILTEAFF
TRBV7-9	TRBJ1-2	CASTQVGEWSGNYGYTF
TRBV27	TRBJ2-1	CASSLYRGNSGDEQFF
TRBV27	TRBJ2-3	CASTSTDTQYF
TRBV5-5	TRBJ2-7	CASSFQGGYEQYF
TRBV27	TRBJ2-1	CVASLSRSYNEQFF
TRBV2	TRBJ1-3	CASTKSPEGGNTIYF